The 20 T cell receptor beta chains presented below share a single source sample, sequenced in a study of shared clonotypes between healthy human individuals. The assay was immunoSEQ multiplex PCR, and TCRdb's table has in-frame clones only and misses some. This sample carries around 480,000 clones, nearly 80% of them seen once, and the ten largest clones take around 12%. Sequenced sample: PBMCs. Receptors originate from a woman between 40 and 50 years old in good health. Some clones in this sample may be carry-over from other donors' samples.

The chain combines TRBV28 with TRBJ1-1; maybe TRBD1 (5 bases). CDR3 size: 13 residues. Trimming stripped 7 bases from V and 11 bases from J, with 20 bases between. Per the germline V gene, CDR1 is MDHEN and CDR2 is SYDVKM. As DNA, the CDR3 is TGTGCCAGCATCCCAACGGGGGTTAGTGACGCTTTCTTT. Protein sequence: CASIPTGVSDAFF.

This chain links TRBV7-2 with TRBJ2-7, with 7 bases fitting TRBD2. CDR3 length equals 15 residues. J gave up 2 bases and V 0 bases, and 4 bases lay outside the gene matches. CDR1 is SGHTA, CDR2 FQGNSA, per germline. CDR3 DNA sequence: TGTGCCAGCAGCTTAGCGCGGGACTACCCCTACGAGCAGTACTTC. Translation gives CASSLARDYPYEQYF.

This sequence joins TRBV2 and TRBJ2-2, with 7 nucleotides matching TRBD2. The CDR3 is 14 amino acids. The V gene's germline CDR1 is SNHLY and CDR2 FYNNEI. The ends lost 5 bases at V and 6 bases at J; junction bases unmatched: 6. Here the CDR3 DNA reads TGTGCCAGCAGTCAACTAGCGTCGGCCGGGGAGCTGTTTTTT. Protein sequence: CASSQLASAGELFF.

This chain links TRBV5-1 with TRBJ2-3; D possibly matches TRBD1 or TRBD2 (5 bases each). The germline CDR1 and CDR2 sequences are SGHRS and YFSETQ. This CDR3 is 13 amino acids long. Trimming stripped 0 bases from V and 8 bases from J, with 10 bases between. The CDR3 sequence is CASSLAGTGTQYF. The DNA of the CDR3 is TGCGCCAGCAGCTTGGCCGGGACCGGTACGCAGTATTTT.

The CDR3 nucleotides read TGCAGCGTTGATCTCCGCGGCGGCAATGAGCAGTTCTTC. This encodes CSVDLRGGNEQFF. This chain links TRBV29-1 with TRBJ2-1; D is undetermined. Looked up from germline, CDR1 is SQVTM and CDR2 is ANQGSEA. This CDR3 is built from 13 residues. V was cut by 3 bases and J by 6 bases, with 12 bases left in between.

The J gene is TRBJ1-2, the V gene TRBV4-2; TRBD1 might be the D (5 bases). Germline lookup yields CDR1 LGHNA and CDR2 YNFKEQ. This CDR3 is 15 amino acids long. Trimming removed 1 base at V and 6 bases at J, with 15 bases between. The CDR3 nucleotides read TGTGCCAGCAGCCAAGCGGTCAGGGCCCCCGATGGCTACACCTTC. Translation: CASSQAVRAPDGYTF.

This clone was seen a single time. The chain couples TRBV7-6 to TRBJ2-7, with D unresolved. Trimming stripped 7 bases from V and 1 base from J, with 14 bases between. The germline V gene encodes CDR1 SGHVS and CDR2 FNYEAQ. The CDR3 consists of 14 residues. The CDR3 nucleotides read TGTGCCAGCACCTCGACGGGCGAATCCTACGAGCAGTACTTC. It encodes CASTSTGESYEQYF. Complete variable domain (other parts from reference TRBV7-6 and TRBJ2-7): GAGVSQSPRYKVTKRGQDVALRCDPISGHVSLYWYRQALGQGPEFLTYFNYEAQQDKSGLPNDRFSAERPEGSISTLTIQRTEQRDSAMYRCASTSTGESYEQYFGPGTRLTVT.

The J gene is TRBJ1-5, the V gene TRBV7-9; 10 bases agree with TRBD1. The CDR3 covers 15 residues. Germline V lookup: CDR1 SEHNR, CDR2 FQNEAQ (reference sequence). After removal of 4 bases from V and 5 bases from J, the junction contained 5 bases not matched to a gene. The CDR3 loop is CASSSPGTGDQPQHF. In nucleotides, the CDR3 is TGTGCCAGCAGCTCACCCGGGACAGGGGATCAGCCCCAGCATTTT. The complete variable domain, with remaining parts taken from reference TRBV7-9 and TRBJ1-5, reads DTGVSQNPRHKITKRGQNVTFRCDPISEHNRLYWYRQTLGQGPEFLTYFQNEAQLEKSRLLSDRFSAERPKGSFSTLEIQRTEQGDSAMYLCASSSPGTGDQPQHFGDGTRLSIL.

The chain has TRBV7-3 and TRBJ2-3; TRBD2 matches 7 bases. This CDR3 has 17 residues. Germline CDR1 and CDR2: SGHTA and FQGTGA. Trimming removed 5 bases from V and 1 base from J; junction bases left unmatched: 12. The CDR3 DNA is TGTGCCAGCAGCAAACAGCCACCGCTAGCGGGCACAGATACGCAGTATTTT. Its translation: CASSKQPPLAGTDTQYF.

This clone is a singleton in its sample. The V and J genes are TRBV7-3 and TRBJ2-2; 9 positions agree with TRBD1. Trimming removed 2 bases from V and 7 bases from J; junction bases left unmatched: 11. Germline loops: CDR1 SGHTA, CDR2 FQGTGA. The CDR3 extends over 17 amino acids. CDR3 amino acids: CASSLQPGTGKSGELFF. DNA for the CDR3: TGTGCCAGCAGCTTACAGCCCGGGACAGGGAAGAGCGGGGAGCTGTTTTTT.

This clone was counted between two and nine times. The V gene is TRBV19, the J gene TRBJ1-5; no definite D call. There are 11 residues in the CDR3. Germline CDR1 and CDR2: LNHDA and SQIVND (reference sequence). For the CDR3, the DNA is TGTGCGTCTGACGGAGGTTATCCCCAGCATTTT. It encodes CASDGGYPQHF.

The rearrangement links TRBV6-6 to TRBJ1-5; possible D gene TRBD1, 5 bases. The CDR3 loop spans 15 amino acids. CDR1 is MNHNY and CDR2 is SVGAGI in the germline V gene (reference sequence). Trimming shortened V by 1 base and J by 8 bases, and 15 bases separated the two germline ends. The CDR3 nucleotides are TGTGCCAGCAGTTACTTCCCAGCGGGGGAGAAGCCCCAGCATTTT. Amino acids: CASSYFPAGEKPQHF.

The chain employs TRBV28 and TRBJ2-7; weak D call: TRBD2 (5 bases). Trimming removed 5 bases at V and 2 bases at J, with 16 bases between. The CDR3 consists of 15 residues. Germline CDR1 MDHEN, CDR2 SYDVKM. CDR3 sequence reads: CASSPYGRAAYEQYF. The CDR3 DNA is TGTGCCAGCAGTCCCTACGGGCGGGCGGCCTACGAGCAGTACTTC.

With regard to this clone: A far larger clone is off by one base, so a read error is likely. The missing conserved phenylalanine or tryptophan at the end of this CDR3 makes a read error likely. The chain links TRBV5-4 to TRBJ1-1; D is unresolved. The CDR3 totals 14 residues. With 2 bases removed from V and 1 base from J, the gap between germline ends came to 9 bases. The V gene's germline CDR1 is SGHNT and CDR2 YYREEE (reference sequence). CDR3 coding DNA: TGTGCCAGCAGCTTCTCTACGGGGAACACTGAAGCTTTCCTT. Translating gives CASSFSTGNTEAFL.

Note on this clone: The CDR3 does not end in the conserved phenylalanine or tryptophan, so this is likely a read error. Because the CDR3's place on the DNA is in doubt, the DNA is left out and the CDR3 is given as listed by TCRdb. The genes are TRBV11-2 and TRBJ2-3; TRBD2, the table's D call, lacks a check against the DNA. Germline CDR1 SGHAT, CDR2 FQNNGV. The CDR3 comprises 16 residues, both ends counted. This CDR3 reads CASSLLRDYSTDTPYL.

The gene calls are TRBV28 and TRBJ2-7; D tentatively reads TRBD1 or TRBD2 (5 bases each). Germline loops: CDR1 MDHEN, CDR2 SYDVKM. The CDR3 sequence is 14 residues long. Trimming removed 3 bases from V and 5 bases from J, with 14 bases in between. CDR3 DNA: TGTGCCAGCAGTTTCTTACCCGAGGGGCACGAGCAGTACTTC. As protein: CASSFLPEGHEQYF.

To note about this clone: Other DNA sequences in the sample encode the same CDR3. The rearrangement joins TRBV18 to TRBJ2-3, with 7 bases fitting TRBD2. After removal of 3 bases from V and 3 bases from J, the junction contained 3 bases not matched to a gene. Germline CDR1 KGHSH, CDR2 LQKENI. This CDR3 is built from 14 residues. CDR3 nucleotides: TGTGCCAGCTCACCTGGCGGGAGTACAGATACGCAGTATTTT. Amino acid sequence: CASSPGGSTDTQYF.

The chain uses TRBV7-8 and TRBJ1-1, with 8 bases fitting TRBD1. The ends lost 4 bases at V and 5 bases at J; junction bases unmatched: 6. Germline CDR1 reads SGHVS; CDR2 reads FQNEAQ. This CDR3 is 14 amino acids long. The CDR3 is CASSSDRGGTEAFF. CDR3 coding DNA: TGTGCCAGCAGCTCAGACAGGGGAGGGACTGAAGCTTTCTTT.

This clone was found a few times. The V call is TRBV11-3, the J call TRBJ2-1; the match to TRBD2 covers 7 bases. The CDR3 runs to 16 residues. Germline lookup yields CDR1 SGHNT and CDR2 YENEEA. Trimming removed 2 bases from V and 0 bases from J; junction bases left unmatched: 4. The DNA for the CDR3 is TGTGCCAGCAGCTTATTTGGCGGGAGCTCCTACAATGAGCAGTTCTTC. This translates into CASSLFGGSSYNEQFF.

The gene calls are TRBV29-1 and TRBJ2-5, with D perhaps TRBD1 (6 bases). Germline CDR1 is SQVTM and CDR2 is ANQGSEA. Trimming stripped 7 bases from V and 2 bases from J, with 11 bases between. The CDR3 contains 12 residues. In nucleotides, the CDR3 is TGCAGCGGACAGGTAACACAAGAGACCCAGTACTTC. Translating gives CSGQVTQETQYF.